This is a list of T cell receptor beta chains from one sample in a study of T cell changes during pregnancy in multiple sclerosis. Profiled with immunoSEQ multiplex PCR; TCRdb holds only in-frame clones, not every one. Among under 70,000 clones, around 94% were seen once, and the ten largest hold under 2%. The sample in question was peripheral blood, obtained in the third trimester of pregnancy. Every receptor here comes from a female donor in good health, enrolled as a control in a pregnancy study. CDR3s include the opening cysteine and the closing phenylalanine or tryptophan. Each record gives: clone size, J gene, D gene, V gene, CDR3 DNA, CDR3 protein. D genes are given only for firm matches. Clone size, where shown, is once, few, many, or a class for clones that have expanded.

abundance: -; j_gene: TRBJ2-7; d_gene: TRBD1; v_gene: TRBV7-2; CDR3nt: TGTGCCAGCAGCCCCGACCTGGGACAGCGATACGAGCAGTACTTC; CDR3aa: CASSPDLGQRYEQYF
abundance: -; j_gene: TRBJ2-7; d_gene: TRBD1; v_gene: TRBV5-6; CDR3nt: TGTGCCAGCAGCTCGGACAGGGTTGGCGAGCAGTACTTC; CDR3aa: CASSSDRVGEQYF
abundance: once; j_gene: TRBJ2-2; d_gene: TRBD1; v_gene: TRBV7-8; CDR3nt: TGTGCCAGCAGCCCCCAGGGGGCGCACACCGGGGAGCTGTTTTTT; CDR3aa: CASSPQGAHTGELFF
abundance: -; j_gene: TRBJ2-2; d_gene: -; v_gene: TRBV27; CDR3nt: TGTGCCAGCAGCGCGGAGGTGGGGGAGCTGTTTTTT; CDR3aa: CASSAEVGELFF
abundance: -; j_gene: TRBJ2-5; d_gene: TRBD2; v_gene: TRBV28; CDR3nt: TGTGCCAGCACCCCTGGGGGGGGAAACCAAGAGACCCAGTACTTC; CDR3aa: CASTPGGGNQETQYF
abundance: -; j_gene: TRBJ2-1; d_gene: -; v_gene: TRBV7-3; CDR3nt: TGTGCCAGCAGCCGAAGCGAGAGCTCCTACAATGAGCAGTTCTTC; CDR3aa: CASSRSESSYNEQFF
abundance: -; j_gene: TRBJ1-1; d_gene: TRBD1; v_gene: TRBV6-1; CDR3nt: TGTGCCAGCAGGACTCGGACAGGGGGGACTGAAGCTTTCTTT; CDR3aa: CASRTRTGGTEAFF
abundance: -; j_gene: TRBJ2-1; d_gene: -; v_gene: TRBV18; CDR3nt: TGTGCCAGCTCACCGGAGGCCCGCTCCTACAATGAGCAGTTCTTC; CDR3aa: CASSPEARSYNEQFF
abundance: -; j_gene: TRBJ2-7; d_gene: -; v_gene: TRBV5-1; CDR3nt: TGCGCCAGCAGGCCGGTAGGGCTAGCTTCCAACGAGCAGTACTTC; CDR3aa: CASRPVGLASNEQYF
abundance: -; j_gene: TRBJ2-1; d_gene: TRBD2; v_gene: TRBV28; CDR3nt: TGTGCCAGCAGTACTCTAGCGGCCAATAATGAGCAGTTCTTC; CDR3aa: CASSTLAANNEQFF
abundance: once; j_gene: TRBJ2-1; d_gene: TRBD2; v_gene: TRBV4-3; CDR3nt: TGCGCCAGCAGCCAAGATTGGAGCGGGAGCTCCTACAATGAGCAGTTCTTC; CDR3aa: CASSQDWSGSSYNEQFF
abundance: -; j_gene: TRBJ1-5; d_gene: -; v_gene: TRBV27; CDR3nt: TGTGCCAGCAGTTTATCCGGGGTCCCGCCTTATCAGCCCCAGCATTTT; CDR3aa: CASSLSGVPPYQPQHF
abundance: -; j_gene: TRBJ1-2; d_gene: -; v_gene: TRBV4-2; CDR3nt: TGTGCCAGCAGCCAAGGCAGTTCGGGGTCGGGAGGGACTGGCTACACCTTC; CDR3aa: CASSQGSSGSGGTGYTF
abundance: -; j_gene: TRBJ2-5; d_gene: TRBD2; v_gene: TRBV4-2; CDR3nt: TGTGCCAGCAGCCCTGATTCTAGCGGGGGGCGCTATAGGAGGACCCAGTACTTC; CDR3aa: CASSPDSSGGRYRRTQYF
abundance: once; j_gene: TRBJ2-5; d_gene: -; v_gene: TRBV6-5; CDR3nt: TGTGCCAGCAGTTACTCCCAAAACCTAGCGGAGACCCAGTACTTC; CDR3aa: CASSYSQNLAETQYF
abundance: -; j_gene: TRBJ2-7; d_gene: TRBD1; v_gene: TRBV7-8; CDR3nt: TGTGCCAGCAGGCCCGGGACAGAGGTTAACGAGCAGTACTTC; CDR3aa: CASRPGTEVNEQYF
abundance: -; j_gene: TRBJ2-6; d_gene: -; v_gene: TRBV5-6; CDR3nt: TGTGCCAGCAGCACGGGACTTACCAACTCTGGGGCCAACGTCCTGACTTTC; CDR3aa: CASSTGLTNSGANVLTF
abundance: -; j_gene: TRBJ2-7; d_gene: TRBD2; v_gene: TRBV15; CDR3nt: TGTGCCACCAGCGGCCTGTTCGGGGAGGGGCCCACCTACGAGCAGTACTTC; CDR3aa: CATSGLFGEGPTYEQYF
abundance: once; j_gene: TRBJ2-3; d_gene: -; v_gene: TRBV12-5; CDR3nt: TGTGCTAGTGGTTTGGTATCCGGGTGGGGCACAGATACGCAGTATTTT; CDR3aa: CASGLVSGWGTDTQYF
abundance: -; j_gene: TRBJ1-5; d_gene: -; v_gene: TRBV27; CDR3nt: TGTGCCAGCAGTTTTTTCATGGGAGACGGCAATCAGCCCCAGCATTTT; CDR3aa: CASSFFMGDGNQPQHF
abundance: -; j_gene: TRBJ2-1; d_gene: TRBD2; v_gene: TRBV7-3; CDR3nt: TGTGCCAGCAGCATACCGACTAGCGGAACCTACAATGAGCAGTTCTTC; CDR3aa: CASSIPTSGTYNEQFF
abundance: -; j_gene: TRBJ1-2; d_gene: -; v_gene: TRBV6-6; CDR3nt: TGTGCCAGCAAGCCCAGACAGGATACCCATGGCTACACCTTC; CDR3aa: CASKPRQDTHGYTF
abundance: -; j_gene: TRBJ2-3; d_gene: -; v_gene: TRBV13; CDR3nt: TGTGCCAGCAGCTTTGGGCGCCAGGGCCGGGCAGATACGCAGTATTTT; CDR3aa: CASSFGRQGRADTQYF
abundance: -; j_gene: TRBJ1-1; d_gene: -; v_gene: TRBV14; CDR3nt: TGTGCCAGCAGCCCAAGGAGAGGCAGGGTGGGCACTGAAGCTTTCTTT; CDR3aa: CASSPRRGRVGTEAFF
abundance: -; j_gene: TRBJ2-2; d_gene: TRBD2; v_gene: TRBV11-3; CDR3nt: TGTGCCAGCAGCCTACTAGCGGGTAACACCGGGGAGCTGTTTTTT; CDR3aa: CASSLLAGNTGELFF
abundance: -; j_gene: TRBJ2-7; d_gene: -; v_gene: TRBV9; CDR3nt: TGTGCCAGCAGCGTAGGGACAAATCTTGACGAGCAGTACTTC; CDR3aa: CASSVGTNLDEQYF
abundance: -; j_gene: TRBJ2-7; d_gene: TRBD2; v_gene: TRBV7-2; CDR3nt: TGTGCCAGCAGCTTAAGCGGGGTAGGTTTAGAACAGTACTTC; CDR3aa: CASSLSGVGLEQYF
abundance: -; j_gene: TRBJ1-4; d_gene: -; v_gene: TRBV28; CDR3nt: TGTGCCAGCAGTTCAACCGGGAGAGGCGGTGAAAAACTGTTTTTT; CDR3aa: CASSSTGRGGEKLFF
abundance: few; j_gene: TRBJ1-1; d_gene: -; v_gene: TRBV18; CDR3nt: TGTGCCAGCTCACCGGCAGGGGAACGTGAAGCTTTCTTT; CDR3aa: CASSPAGEREAFF
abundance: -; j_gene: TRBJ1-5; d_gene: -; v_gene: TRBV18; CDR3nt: TGTGCCAGCTCACCGAGCTCGGCGGGGGGTCAGCCCCAGCATTTT; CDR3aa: CASSPSSAGGQPQHF
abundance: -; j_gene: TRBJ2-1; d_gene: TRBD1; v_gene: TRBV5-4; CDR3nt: TGTGCCAGCAGCCGAACCGGACAGGGGGCTGATAATGAGCAGTTCTTC; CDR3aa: CASSRTGQGADNEQFF
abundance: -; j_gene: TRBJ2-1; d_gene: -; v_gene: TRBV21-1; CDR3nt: TGTGCCACGAGTCTGCCTAGCGGAAGCTCCTACAATGAGCAGTTCTTC; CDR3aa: CATSLPSGSSYNEQFF
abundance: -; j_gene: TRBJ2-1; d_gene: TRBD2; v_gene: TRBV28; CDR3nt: TGTGCCAGCAGTCCTCCCTTCACTAGCGGGAGGACGGGTGAGCAGTTCTTC; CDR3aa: CASSPPFTSGRTGEQFF
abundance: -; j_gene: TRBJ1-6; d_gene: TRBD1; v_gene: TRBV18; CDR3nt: TGTGCCAGCTCACCAAGGACAGGGGCGGATTCACCCCTCCACTTT; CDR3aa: CASSPRTGADSPLHF
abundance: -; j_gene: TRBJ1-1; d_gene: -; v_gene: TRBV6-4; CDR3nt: TGTGCCAGCAGTTCCCAGGGAGGGGGGAACACTGAAGCTTTCTTT; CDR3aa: CASSSQGGGNTEAFF
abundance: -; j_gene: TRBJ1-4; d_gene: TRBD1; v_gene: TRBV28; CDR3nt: TGTGCCAGCAGTTGGGGTGGCGGACAGGGGGCCGGGGAAAAACTGTTTTTT; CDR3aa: CASSWGGGQGAGEKLFF